Given below is one T cell receptor beta chain in context. Many counts were recorded for this clonotype. The specificity of this receptor is unknown. There are no base qualities to consult, and no much larger clone falls within one base. The sample comes from a study of Graves' ophthalmopathy and Graves' hyperthyroidism (dated by TCRdb to 2016 to 2019). In the study overall: Peripheral blood was collected at initial diagnosis, before any treatment. The study used TCR beta repertoire signatures to distinguish Graves' ophthalmopathy from Graves' hyperthyroidism and to predict progression to ophthalmopathy. In total, some 140 blood samples were TCR-sequenced: around 42 ophthalmopathy, 75 hyperthyroidism and some 17 hyperthyroidism-to-ophthalmopathy patients. To explore V-J signatures that separate ophthalmopathy from hyperthyroidism, a discovery set of more than 95 patients was enrolled, consisting of 43 with ophthalmopathy and roughly 57 with stable hyperthyroidism. An independent validation cohort comprised roughly 20 hyperthyroidism patients and about 16 patients who later progressed from hyperthyroidism to ophthalmopathy. In roughly six hyperthyroidism patients, the T-cell repertoires found in thyroid tissue were compared with those found in blood. After sampling, hyperthyroidism patients received methimazole starting at 30 mg daily, and ophthalmopathy patients received high-dose intravenous methylprednisolone. The 85 to 100 discovery patients were divided at random into training and test sets in a 7:3 ratio.

TCR beta CDR3 regions were amplified from RNA transcripts for repertoire sequencing. The first round of RT-PCR was done with HTBI primers and the Qiagen OneStep RT-PCR kit, and was followed by a second round of multiplex PCR, then size selection and purification. The libraries underwent paired-end sequencing with 100 bp reads on an Illumina HiSeq2000. As for how the authors treated the data: SOAPnuke was used to process the reads, removing any read that contained adapters or uncalled bases, had a mean Phred below 15, or lacked an exact match to the constant primer or identifier. COPE v1.2.5 was used to merge high-quality paired reads. Each unique nucleotide sequence was defined as a clonotype, and clonotypes were aligned to IMGT TRB V, D and J references with MiTCR v1.1. Only V-J combinations with frequency above 0.0001 were analysed, covering over 98% of repertoires. For each V-J combination, a TCR clonal expansion and chaos score was defined as F50 clonal expansion divided by the chaos observed in the TCRdist matrix. Features were reduced by Welch's t-statistics and random forest to over 10 V-J combinations, which fed a naive Bayes classifier. The Morisita-Horn index was used to measure how similar the thyroid and blood repertoires were. TCRdb handled the public reads itself, with Q25 trimming in fastp and clone calling in MiXCR, and kept productive beta chains. Rows merge per CDR3 protein into single entries with the most common DNA and genes. The V and J calls come from TCRdb's annotation, not from the publication. The sample table contains some 390,000 distinct CDR3 sequences; only one count was recorded for about a sixth of them. Clones ranked in the top ten supply around 1.4% of the sample.

Including the terminal cysteine and phenylalanine, the CDR3 comprises 18 residues. The sequence is cut down to CDR3 DNA, 54 bases in frame from base 1. V has 5 bases trimmed and J has 0 bases trimmed; junction bases matching no gene number 11. CDR1 and CDR2 (ENHRY, SYGVKD) derive from the germline V gene. The ophthalmopathy patients had moderately to severely active disease, with a Clinical Activity Score of 3 or higher, a NOSPECS grade of 4 or higher, and a disease duration of less than 3 months. Patients with other autoimmune diseases, uncontrolled infections, pregnancy or lactation were excluded. Diagnosis was based on clinical symptoms, serum thyroxine, TRAb, thyroid ultrasound and orbital computed tomography. PBMCs were isolated from around 10 ml of fresh peripheral blood by Ficoll-Paque density gradient centrifugation. Trizol reagent was used to extract the total RNA, and its quality was then checked on an Agilent 2100 Bioanalyzer.

What the work shows at the level of the full study, not this receptor alone: Sample size was not predetermined statistically, and investigators were not blinded to group allocation. In cross-validation, the 13-signature model distinguished ophthalmopathy from stable hyperthyroidism with 85% to 90% sensitivity and approximately 81% specificity, and in the test set the corresponding values were roughly 80% and 76%. Most of the expanded thyroid clonotypes with a frequency above 0.001 were also detected in blood, and it was suggested that the thyroid immune response may be reflected by blood repertoires. In validation, the model predicted ophthalmopathy progression with 55% to 71% sensitivity and 72% to 80% specificity; some 13 predicted patients were CT-confirmed with GO in a median of 6.5 months.

Sequencing used peripheral blood. This receptor was obtained from a woman younger than 35 with Graves' ophthalmopathy. Donor details come from another sample of the same person, matched by shared clones. Recombination linked TRBV10-3 to TRBJ2-7, with 12 junctional bases fitting TRBD1. The encoded CDR3 is CAISSGDRGPSSSYEQYF. The DNA is TGTGCCATCAGTTCAGGGGACAGGGGGCCTAGCAGCTCCTACGAGCAGTACTTC.